The entry below gives a single TCR beta chain sequence along with its context. The antigen remains unidentified. With 3 bases clipped from V and 5 bases from J, the junction kept 4 bases outside the gene matches. This CDR3 has 15 residues. The germline V gene has CDR1 SEHNR and CDR2 FQNEAQ (reference sequence). The source of the sample is a study of Graves' ophthalmopathy and Graves' hyperthyroidism. Beta-chain TCR CDR3 regions were amplified from RNA transcripts. HTBI-primed first-round RT-PCR preceded second-round multiplex PCR. TCRdb independently ran MiXCR on the multiplex PCR reads; one entry per CDR3 protein. The table includes around 1.1 million distinct CDR3 sequences, about two fifths detected once. Study-wide results and limits: The authors also found most expanded thyroid clonotypes above 0.001 frequency in blood. Sensitivity of approximately 88% and specificity of almost 83% were achieved when a 13-signature model separated ophthalmopathy from stable hyperthyroidism.

This TCR derives from an adult man with Graves' hyperthyroidism. The chain is built from TRBV7-9 and TRBJ1-5, with 10 bases fitting TRBD1. Material: peripheral blood or thyroid tissue (not recorded which). This CDR3 is CASSFSGTGDQPQHF. CDR3 bases: TGTGCCAGCAGCTTCTCCGGGACAGGGGATCAGCCCCAGCATTTT. Looking up the rest from reference TRBV7-9 and TRBJ1-5 gives the full variable domain: DTGVSQNPRHKITKRGQNVTFRCDPISEHNRLYWYRQTLGQGPEFLTYFQNEAQLEKSRLLSDRFSAERPKGSFSTLEIQRTEQGDSAMYLCASSFSGTGDQPQHFGDGTRLSIL.